Reported below is one T cell receptor (beta chain). The antigen is undetermined. Peripheral blood CD8+ and CD4+ T cells were profiled by TCR beta sequencing. Roughly 0.45 to 1 ug RNA was reverse transcribed with random hexamers. Amplification of TCR beta CDR3 by immunoSEQ multiplex PCR spanned 54 Vbeta and 13 Jbeta. TCRdb called the immunoSEQ multiplex PCR reads again in MiXCR, with one record for every CDR3 protein. The table records around 110,000 distinct CDR3 sequences, 96% of them present only once. Germline CDR1 LNHNV, CDR2 YYDKDF (reference sequence). V gave up 0 bases and J gave up 5 bases, with 19 bases separating them. CDR3 size: 17 residues. The sample is drawn from a study of CD8 T cells in Susac syndrome. Overall study: Patients with Susac syndrome were, at the time of blood collection, therapy-naive, maintained on corticosteroids, or maintained on intravenous immunoglobulin alone.

General study findings and limits: The CD4+ T cell repertoire of patients with Susac syndrome showed no detectable clonal expansion.

Sequenced input: CD4+ T cells from PBMCs. The source of this sequence is a human donor with Susac syndrome. The chain joins TRBV15 to TRBJ1-1, with D possibly matching TRBD1 (5 bases). This CDR3 reads CATSRDSGYWGRTEAFF. The CDR3 nucleotides read TGTGCCACCAGCAGAGATTCCGGGTATTGGGGACGAACTGAAGCTTTCTTT.